This T cell receptor (beta chain) was identified during a study of prognosis after radiotherapy for stage I lung cancer. On the study more broadly: Alongside stereotactic body radiotherapy, concurrent therapy was given to no patient.

This clonotype has at least ten counts. Its antigen is unknown. Genomic DNA yielded TCR beta CDR3, amplified by two-round multiplex PCR. Primers were specific to each TRBV and TRBJ gene in first-round PCR. TCRdb re-called the multiplex PCR reads with MiXCR, one entry per CDR3 protein. The repertoire holds under 30,000 distinct CDR3 sequences, with less than 40% as singletons. In germline, CDR1 is KGHSH, CDR2 LQKENI. The CDR3 length is 17 residues. With 2 bases removed from V and 4 bases from J, the gap between germline ends came to 21 bases. Whole-study findings and limits: After stereotactic body radiation therapy, unique TCR clone counts dropped from a median of roughly 9,900 to 7,200.

The source of this sequence is a donor over 45 with non-small cell lung cancer. The V gene is TRBV18, the J gene TRBJ2-7, with D possibly being TRBD1 or TRBD2 (5 bases each). The specimen comprised PBMCs, sampled before or after stereotactic body radiation therapy (not recorded which). The CDR3 region has the DNA TGTGCCAGCTCACCAGACCAAAAGGGACCGACCATATACGAGCAGTACTTC. It codes for CASSPDQKGPTIYEQYF. The variable domain in full, with the rest retrieved from reference TRBV18 and TRBJ2-7, is NAGVMQNPRHLVRRRGQEARLRCSPMKGHSHVYWYRQLPEEGLKFMVYLQKENIIDESGMPKERFSAEFPKEGPSILRIQQVVRGDSAAYFCASSPDQKGPTIYEQYFGPGTRLTVT.